This record concerns one T cell receptor beta chain sequence. This record belongs to a study of shared T cell receptors in the human thymus. Some clones are missing from TCRdb's copy, which holds only in-frame ones; the method was immunoSEQ multiplex PCR. The repertoire has some 640,000 clones, more than 70% of them found once; the top ten carry over 0.008%. V was shortened by 4 bases and J by 4 bases, with 23 bases between the two germline ends. This CDR3 is built from 17 residues. Germline V CDR1 and CDR2: SGDLS, YYNGEE. This sample also appeared in a second study, on human thymus T cells. From that paper: The thymus tissue came from resections taken during corrective heart surgery. Thymic and blood repertoires appeared to show biased V and J gene usage. What related research reported was that thymic repertoires overlapped highly among unrelated individuals.

Input material: thymocytes. The source is a boy under two years old with a congenital heart defect. This chain connects TRBV9 to TRBJ1-2, with a tentative D call TRBD1 (5 bases). For the CDR3, the DNA is TGTGCCAGCAGCCCAGGACAAGCACCCACTCAGGCCTATGGCTACACCTTC. This codes for CASSPGQAPTQAYGYTF. Full variable domain (rest looked up from reference TRBV9 and TRBJ1-2): DSGVTQTPKHLITATGQRVTLRCSPRSGDLSVYWYQQSLDQGLQFLIQYYNGEERAKGNILERFSAQQFPDLHSELNLSSLELGDSALYFCASSPGQAPTQAYGYTFGSGTRLTVV.